One TCR beta chain is described in this entry. The data belong to a study of blood T cell repertoires in COVID-19. Across the study: There were acute and convalescent COVID-19 samples, and they came from the United States, Italy and Spain.

Allocation to cohorts depended on clinical history reported by the participants. Study processing details: Amplifying reference gene primers gave estimates of nucleated cell counts. Profiled with immunoSEQ multiplex PCR; TCRdb holds only in-frame clones, not every one. V, J and clone size are taken as reported in that table, and D and trimming were inferred from the DNA itself. The sample includes roughly 520,000 clones, approximately 88% of them seen just once. CDR3 length equals 13 residues. The TCR originated in a middle-aged woman who had recovered from COVID-19. The genes are TRBV21-1 and TRBJ1-2; no DNA check was done on the table's D call, TRBD1. TRBV21-1 is a known pseudogene. The sample was PBMCs or T cells enriched from blood (not recorded which). The DNA of the CDR3 is TGTGCCAGCAGCGATGGGACAGGCTATGGCTACACCTTC. This gives the protein CASSDGTGYGYTF.